This T cell receptor beta chain was sequenced in a study of response to subunit inactivated influenza vaccine. Remarks on this clonotype: The antigen is not known.

TCRdb re-derived calls from the RT-PCR reads in MiXCR, one entry per CDR3 protein. This table holds about 530,000 distinct CDR3 sequences, 10% to 15% found once. Findings of the study overall: With each seasonal influenza vaccination, the authors suggested, few new T cells are recruited.

CDR1 and CDR2 from the germline V gene are DFQATT and SNEGSKA (reference sequence). The CDR3 loop spans 13 amino acids. Trimming removed 5 bases at V and 1 base at J, with 9 bases between. The sample here was PBMCs from blood, taken on the day of vaccination. The TCR comes from a man aged 45 to 65 who received an inactivated influenza vaccine. V usage is TRBV20-1 and J usage is TRBJ1-5; D perhaps matches TRBD1 (6 bases). The CDR3 DNA reads TGCAGTGCTCAAACAGGGAGCAATCAGCCCCAGCATTTT. Amino acid sequence: CSAQTGSNQPQHF.